This TCR beta chain was captured in a study of OX40 agonist ivuxolimab in advanced cancers. This table comes from immunoSEQ multiplex PCR, and its TCRdb copy is limited to in-frame clones, with some not included. The sample contains about 61,000 clones, roughly 85% of which appear only once. CDR1 and CDR2 from the germline V gene are ENHRY and SYGVKD. Trimming took 7 bases from V and 6 from J; bases not matched to a gene: 10. The length of the CDR3 is 14 residues. This clonotype was sampled from an adult with an advanced solid tumor such as melanoma, head and neck, liver or kidney cancer. The gene calls are TRBV10-3 and TRBJ1-2; the match to TRBD1 covers 8 bases. The source material was CD4+ or CD8+ T cells sorted from blood, sampled in a trial of the OX40 agonist ivuxolimab. The CDR3, as DNA: TGTGCCATCACCGAGCGGGCAGGGGGCGATGGCTACACCTTC. Its protein is CAITERAGGDGYTF.